These T cell receptor beta chains were read from a single sample in a study of Ad26.COV2.S vaccination and SARS-CoV-2 variants. TCRdb's copy holds only in-frame clones and misses some; the assay was immunoSEQ multiplex PCR. The profile shows 300,000 to 400,000 clones, around 88% of them singletons. The starting material was peripheral blood, obtained in a trial of Ad26.COV2.S vaccine versus placebo. These receptors all stem from a person aged 18-65 years who received the Ad26.COV2.S COVID-19 vaccine or a placebo. CDR3s include the opening cysteine and the closing phenylalanine or tryptophan. D genes are given only for firm matches. Size is omitted from some rows. Given values are once, few, many or a class for expanded clones.

TRBJ2-1 TRBV7-9 - TRBD2 TGTGCCAGCAGCTTACCCCAAGTGGGAGGGGTCTATGAGCAGTTCTTC CASSLPQVGGVYEQFF
TRBJ1-5 TRBV6-1 - TRBD1 TGTGCCAGCAGTGAACAGGGGGGTCAGCCCCAGCATTTT CASSEQGGQPQHF
TRBJ2-2 TRBV6-1 once - TGTGCCAGCAGTGACGAAGGGGCCTCCGGGGAGCTGTTTTTT CASSDEGASGELFF
TRBJ2-1 TRBV9 - TRBD2 TGTGCCAGCAGCGAGGTAGCGGGACCCTCTGGGCAGTTCTTC CASSEVAGPSGQFF
TRBJ2-1 TRBV7-2 - - TGTGCCAGCAGCTTTTCGGGGCAGGGACCCTATGAGCAGTTCTTC CASSFSGQGPYEQFF
TRBJ2-1 TRBV14 - TRBD2 TGTGCCAGCAGCCAAGTGCTAGCGGGAGAATTCGTGGGCAGGAGACGGTTCTTC CASSQVLAGEFVGRRRFF
TRBJ1-2 TRBV10-3 - TRBD1 TGTGCCATCAGTAAGCCGGGACAGGGCCCCTCGATTAACTATGGCTACACCTTC CAISKPGQGPSINYGYTF
TRBJ1-5 TRBV4-2 - - TGTGCCAGCAGCCAAGGGGACGAAGGGATTAATCAGCCCCAGCATTTT CASSQGDEGINQPQHF
TRBJ2-6 TRBV5-1 once - TGCGCCAGCAGCTTGGGTACAGGGGGGGCCAACGTCCTGACTTTC CASSLGTGGANVLTF
TRBJ1-1 TRBV28 - - TGTGCCAGCAGCCTAGGGCGGGGACCTGAAGCTTTCTTT CASSLGRGPEAFF
TRBJ1-6 TRBV27 - - TGTGCCAGCAGTTTAAGTGGGACGGCCACCCCCCTGCGGCTCCACTTT CASSLSGTATPLRLHF
TRBJ2-1 TRBV19 few TRBD2 TGTGCCAGTAGTATCATACTAGCGGAAGTTTACAATGAGCAGTTCTTC CASSIILAEVYNEQFF
TRBJ2-7 TRBV6-5 - TRBD1 TGTGCCAGCAGGTTTCCCGACAGGGCCTACGAGCAGTACTTC CASRFPDRAYEQYF
TRBJ2-1 TRBV5-1 - - TGCGCCAGCAGCCGCGGGGACAGAGGTAGTGAGGATGAGCAGTTCTTC CASSRGDRGSEDEQFF
TRBJ1-1 TRBV28 - TRBD1 TGTGCCAGCAGTTTTGACAGGGGTGGGGGCACTGAAGCTTTCTTT CASSFDRGGGTEAFF
TRBJ1-5 TRBV7-9 - - TGTGCCAGCAGCTTAGCCGGGACTGGAAATCAGCCCCAGCATTTT CASSLAGTGNQPQHF
TRBJ1-5 TRBV7-8 - TRBD1 TGTGCCAGCAGCTTAGGTCCGACAGGGTTTAGCAATCAGCCCCAGCATTTT CASSLGPTGFSNQPQHF
TRBJ2-7 TRBV9 - TRBD2 TGTGCCAGCAGCGTAAGCGGGAGTGACACCTACGAGCAGTACTTC CASSVSGSDTYEQYF
TRBJ2-2 TRBV11-2 once - TGTGCCAGCAGCTTAGGGCAGGGGAAATGGGGCGGGGAGCTGTTTTTT CASSLGQGKWGGELFF
TRBJ1-1 TRBV2 - - TGTGCCAGCAGTGACGACAGTGAAGCTTTCTTT CASSDDSEAFF
TRBJ2-3 TRBV18 - TRBD2 TGTGCCAGCTCACAAGCGGGGGGCACAGATACGCAGTATTTT CASSQAGGTDTQYF
TRBJ1-4 TRBV6-5 - - TGTGCCAGCACTTCCACTGAAAAACTGTTTTTT CASTSTEKLFF
TRBJ1-5 TRBV7-9 - - TGTGCCAGCAGCTTAGGGGAGCGACAGCCCCAGCATTTT CASSLGERQPQHF
TRBJ1-6 TRBV6-2/TRBV6-3 - TRBD1 TGTGCCAGCAGCTATACAGGGGCTTATAATTCACCCCTCCACTTT CASSYTGAYNSPLHF
TRBJ1-1 TRBV28 - - TGTGCCAGCAGTTTAAGTGGGGGCACTGAAGCTTTCTTT CASSLSGGTEAFF
TRBJ1-2 TRBV4-1 - - TGCGCCAGCAGCCCCGATGGGGGGGCGCAGAGCCGTGGCTACACCTTC CASSPDGGAQSRGYTF
TRBJ2-3 TRBV4-2 - - TGTGCCAGCAGCCGCATAACGGGGCGAAGCACAGATACGCAGTATTTT CASSRITGRSTDTQYF
TRBJ2-2 TRBV9 - - TGTGCCAGCAGCGTTAGGATTCCGGGGGAGCTGTTTTTT CASSVRIPGELFF
TRBJ2-3 TRBV7-9 - - TGTGCCAGCAACTTCCGGGGTAGCACAGATACGCAGTATTTT CASNFRGSTDTQYF
TRBJ2-1 TRBV4-2 - - TGTGCCAGCAGCCAAGCGGGCCAGGACAATGAGCAGTTCTTC CASSQAGQDNEQFF
TRBJ2-3 TRBV27 once TRBD2 TGTGCCAGCAGAGCGGGGGCGGGCACGCAGTATTTT CASRAGAGTQYF
TRBJ2-7 TRBV2 - - TGTGCCAGCAGTGAAGCTCCGCTACCAGCGCAGTACTTC CASSEAPLPAQYF
TRBJ2-1 TRBV27 - TRBD1 TGTGCCAGCAGTCCCCCGGGACAGGGGCCTCGGGAGCAGTTCTTC CASSPPGQGPREQFF
TRBJ2-7 TRBV7-9 - - TGTGCCAGCAGCTTAGTGGGGGCCGTCTACGAGCAGTACTTC CASSLVGAVYEQYF
TRBJ2-2 TRBV4-3 - - TGCGCCAGCAGCCAAGGAGTCGTAAGAGGGACCGGGGAGCTGTTTTTT CASSQGVVRGTGELFF
TRBJ1-1 TRBV7-2 - - TGTGCCAGCAGCTTAGGTAGGGGCGCAAGGAGGAACACTGAAGCTTTCTTT CASSLGRGARRNTEAFF
TRBJ2-3 TRBV2 once - TGTGCCAGCAGTGAGTCCGGACCCCTCACAGATACGCAGTATTTT CASSESGPLTDTQYF
TRBJ2-5 TRBV7-2 - - TGTGCCAGCAGCCCTGGGTTCAGGGTCCTCCAAGAGACCCAGTACTTC CASSPGFRVLQETQYF
TRBJ2-7 TRBV18 - TRBD2 TGTGCCAGCTCACCAGCACTAGCGGCCATCGAGCAGTACTTC CASSPALAAIEQYF
TRBJ2-6 TRBV30 - - TGTGCCTGGAGTAAAGGGACTTTCTCTGGGGCCAACGTCCTGACTTTC CAWSKGTFSGANVLTF
TRBJ2-7 TRBV9 - - TGTGCCAGCAGCGTAGGGTCAGACGGGACCTACGAGCAGTACTTC CASSVGSDGTYEQYF
TRBJ1-2 TRBV10-3 - - TGTGCCATCAGTGACCGGCGCATCTATGGCTACACCTTC CAISDRRIYGYTF
TRBJ1-3 TRBV4-3 few - TGCGCCAGCAGCCAAGATTATGGGCAGCGCTCTGGAAACACCATATATTTT CASSQDYGQRSGNTIYF
TRBJ2-7 TRBV7-9 once - TGTGCCAGCAGCTTAGGAGCTACCTCAGAGGGCTACGAGCAGTACTTC CASSLGATSEGYEQYF
TRBJ1-2 TRBV19 - TRBD1 TGTGCCAGTAGTATGCCCGGGACAGGGTTTGGCTACACCTTC CASSMPGTGFGYTF
TRBJ2-7 TRBV11-2 few - TGTGCCAGCAGCTTACTCTACGAGCAGTACTTC CASSLLYEQYF
TRBJ2-2 TRBV6-1 once - TGTGCCAGCAGTGAAACGTGGGGGCCTACCGGGGAGCTGTTTTTT CASSETWGPTGELFF
TRBJ2-3 TRBV5-1 - TRBD1 TGCGCCAGCAGTGGGGGACAGGGGACAGATACGCAGTATTTT CASSGGQGTDTQYF
TRBJ2-7 TRBV27 once TRBD1 TGTGCCAGCAGCGAATTACCCGGCGGGACAGGGGGCTCGGAGTACTTC CASSELPGGTGGSEYF
TRBJ2-7 TRBV12-3/TRBV12-4 - - TGTGCCAGCAGTTTTCGGGGAGTGGCGGGGCAGTACTTC CASSFRGVAGQYF
TRBJ2-1 TRBV28 - - TGTGCCAGCAGTTCCCCGGTTCAGGGTTCCTACAATGAGCAGTTCTTC CASSSPVQGSYNEQFF
TRBJ2-7 TRBV4-3 - - TGCGCCAGCAGCCCGTCGGGCGGGGGCGGAGACGAGCAGTACTTC CASSPSGGGGDEQYF
TRBJ1-1 TRBV6-6 - - TGTGCCAGCATTGCTGGTGGGGACACTGAAGCTTTCTTT CASIAGGDTEAFF
TRBJ1-3 TRBV7-9 - - TGTGCCAGCAGCCTTGAGGGGTCGGAAAACACCATATATTTT CASSLEGSENTIYF